These 29 T cell receptor beta chains were sequenced from one sample in a study of T cell repertoires in ileal Crohn's disease. TCRdb's copy holds only in-frame clones and misses some; the assay was immunoSEQ multiplex PCR. Among approximately 27,000 clones, roughly 81% were seen once, and the ten largest hold around 5.6%. Sequencing was performed on ileal tissue. Receptor source: an adult with Crohn's disease.

The V and J genes are TRBV5-1 and TRBJ1-1; tentatively, D is TRBD1 (5 bases). V was trimmed by 0 bases and J by 10 bases, leaving 16 bases between them. Germline V gene sequence: CDR1 SGHRS, CDR2 YFSETQ. This CDR3 has 14 residues. CDR3 protein: CASSLGVTVVRAFF. The CDR3, as DNA: TGCGCCAGCAGCTTGGGCGTGACAGTCGTTAGAGCTTTCTTT.

The chain has TRBV29-1 and TRBJ2-6; D is ambiguous. Germline-derived CDR1 and CDR2 are SQVTM and ANQGSEA. The CDR3 is 13 amino acids. With 6 bases removed from V and 0 bases from J, the gap between germline ends came to 6 bases. For the CDR3, the DNA is TGCAGCGTCAGCGTCTCTGGGGCCAACGTCCTGACTTTC. Translated: CSVSVSGANVLTF.

The chain couples TRBV7-3 to TRBJ2-1; TRBD2 matches at 11 bases. This CDR3 spans 16 amino acids. V shed 3 bases and J 1 base; nucleotides not matched to a gene: 2. Germline lookup yields CDR1 SGHTA and CDR2 FQGTGA. The CDR3: CASSLSSGGSYNEQFF. CDR3 in DNA: TGTGCCAGCAGCTTGTCTAGCGGGGGGTCCTACAATGAGCAGTTCTTC.

This clone occurred a few times. CDR3 sequence: CATSSNHVAETQYF. The CDR3 coding sequence is TGTGCCACCAGCAGTAATCACGTGGCAGAGACCCAGTACTTC. The V and J genes are TRBV15 and TRBJ2-5; no firm D call. Germline V gene lookup returns CDR1 LNHNV and CDR2 YYDKDF (reference sequence). The CDR3 is 14 amino acids. Trimming left V 3 bases short and J 4 bases short, with 12 bases between.

The rearrangement uses TRBV21-1 and TRBJ1-5. TRBV21-1 constitutes a pseudogene. The CDR3 runs to 12 residues. In nucleotides, the CDR3 is TGTGCCAGCAGCGAGGGCAATCAGCCCCAGCATTTT. The encoded protein is CASSEGNQPQHF.

This clone was recorded once. The chain employs TRBV27 and TRBJ2-7, with 7 bases fitting TRBD1. Losses at the gene ends were 3 bases for V and 3 bases for J; bases not matched to a gene: 2. CDR3 length: 13 residues. From germline, CDR1 is MNHEY and CDR2 SMNVEV (reference sequence). The CDR3 loop is CASSFGQVYEQYF. The CDR3 nucleotides read TGTGCCAGCAGTTTTGGACAGGTCTACGAGCAGTACTTC.

The chain couples TRBV6-6 to TRBJ2-7; D remains unclear. The V end lost 6 bases, the J end lost 0 bases, and 12 bases lay between the germline ends. The CDR3 totals 14 residues. CDR1 is MNHNY, CDR2 SVGAGI, per germline (reference sequence). The CDR3 DNA sequence: TGTGCCAGCAGCCCCGAAGAGAGCTCCTACGAGCAGTACTTC. Protein sequence: CASSPEESSYEQYF.

V usage is TRBV6-5 and J usage is TRBJ1-3; D is perhaps TRBD1 (5 bases). CDR1 is MNHEY and CDR2 is SVGAGI in the germline V gene. Trimming left V 0 bases short and J 4 bases short, with 13 bases between. The CDR3 consists of 16 residues. CDR3 sequence reads: CASSYSRGSGGNTIYF. The CDR3 DNA sequence: TGTGCCAGCAGTTACTCTAGGGGCTCGGGCGGAAACACCATATATTTT.

The chain couples TRBV10-3 to TRBJ1-1; a possible D gene is TRBD1 (5 bases). V dropped 2 bases and J dropped 5 bases, with 12 bases sitting between them. CDR3 length equals 14 residues. Looked up from germline, CDR1 is ENHRY and CDR2 is SYGVKD. CDR3 DNA: TGTGCCATCAGTGAGAGAGGGGAGGAAACTGAAGCTTTCTTT. Residues: CAISERGEETEAFF.

V gene TRBV5-1 combines with J gene TRBJ2-3; D perhaps matches TRBD2 (6 bases). V lost 6 bases to trimming and J lost 4 bases, with 15 bases between them. This CDR3 has 14 residues. Germline V gene lookup returns CDR1 SGHRS and CDR2 YFSETQ. The CDR3 is CASTPGSGADTQYF. As DNA, the CDR3 is TGCGCCAGCACCCCGGGGTCGGGGGCAGATACGCAGTATTTT.

The V and J genes are TRBV5-6 and TRBJ2-7, with TRBD2 as a possible D gene (7 bases). This CDR3 has 17 residues. V was clipped by 1 base and J by 0 bases, with 17 bases between them. Germline V lookup: CDR1 SGHDT, CDR2 YYEEEE. This CDR3 is CASSLFSGGLNSYEQYF. The CDR3 DNA is TGTGCCAGCAGCTTGTTTTCCGGGGGGCTGAACTCCTACGAGCAGTACTTC. Variable domain in full (rest from reference TRBV5-6 and TRBJ2-7): DAGVTQSPTHLIKTRGQQVTLRCSPKSGHDTVSWYQQALGQGPQFIFQYYEEEERQRGNFPDRFSGHQFPNYSSELNVNALLLGDSALYLCASSLFSGGLNSYEQYFGPGTRLTVT.

The rearrangement links TRBV12-5 to TRBJ2-1, with TRBD1 matching over 7 bases. CDR1 is LGHNT and CDR2 is FRNRAP in the germline V gene. V trimming: 2 bases; J trimming: 8 bases; junction bases outside the gene matches: 3. The CDR3 runs 13 residues. The CDR3 region has the DNA TGTGCTAGTGGTTTGAAAGGGGGCTATGAGCAGTTCTTC. This codes for CASGLKGGYEQFF.

This clone was counted between two and nine times. This chain links TRBV16 with TRBJ1-5, with TRBD1 as a possible D gene (5 bases). Trimming cost V 4 bases and J 0 bases, with 16 bases left between them. The CDR3 has 17 amino acids. The germline V gene encodes CDR1 KGHSY and CDR2 FQNENV. In nucleotides, the CDR3 is TGTGCCAGCAGCCCGATCTCCAGGGCGGATAGCAATCAGCCCCAGCATTTT. Amino acids: CASSPISRADSNQPQHF.

Only a few counts were recorded for this clone. The V call is TRBV6-5, the J call TRBJ1-4, with 7 positions matching TRBD1. V dropped 6 bases and J dropped 5; count of bases not matched to a gene: 6. The CDR3 sequence is 14 residues long. Germline CDR1 reads MNHEY; CDR2 reads SVGAGI. CDR3 sequence reads: CASSRDSQNEKLFF. The CDR3 DNA follows: TGTGCCAGCAGCCGGGACAGTCAAAATGAAAAACTGTTTTTT.

This chain links TRBV18 with TRBJ1-4; D perhaps matches TRBD1 (5 bases). This CDR3 comprises 11 residues. CDR1 and CDR2 (germline): KGHSH, LQKENI. Trimming took 11 bases from V and 3 from J, leaving 7 bases between them. The CDR3 region is CARGANEKLFF. As DNA, the CDR3 is TGTGCCCGGGGGGCTAATGAAAAACTGTTTTTT.

The genes are TRBV7-7 and TRBJ2-7; tentatively, D is TRBD1 (5 bases). Trimming removed 6 bases at V and 3 bases at J, with 18 bases between. Germline CDR1 is SSHAT and CDR2 is FNYEAQ (reference sequence). CDR3 size: 15 residues. CDR3 amino acids: CASSQDPGQNYEQYF. DNA for the CDR3: TGTGCCAGCAGTCAAGACCCTGGACAAAACTACGAGCAGTACTTC.

The chain recombines TRBV5-5 with TRBJ1-2; no clear D gene. The germline V gene encodes CDR1 SGHKS and CDR2 YYEKEE (reference sequence). The CDR3 has 15 residues. The V gene lost 1 base and the J gene lost 0 bases, with 10 bases spanning the gap. CDR3 sequence reads: CASSLREGANYGYTF. The DNA for the CDR3 is TGTGCCAGCAGCTTGAGGGAGGGAGCTAACTATGGCTACACCTTC.

The genes are TRBV20-1 and TRBJ2-1; D ambiguous. V was shortened by 1 base and J by 8 bases, with 6 bases between the two germline ends. The CDR3 length is 11 residues. In germline, CDR1 is DFQATT, CDR2 SNEGSKA (reference sequence). The CDR3 region has the DNA TGCAGTGCTAGAGGCAGATATGAGCAGTTCTTC. Translated, it gives CSARGRYEQFF.

This clone was observed a few times. V gene TRBV9 combines with J gene TRBJ2-7, with 11 positions matching TRBD1. Germline loops: CDR1 SGDLS, CDR2 YYNGEE. The CDR3 has 14 amino acids. The junction had 2 bases not matched to a gene; V was cut back by 3 bases and J by 3 bases. The CDR3 DNA sequence: TGTGCCAGCAGCGGGGGACAGGGGGGCTACGAGCAGTACTTC. Residues: CASSGGQGGYEQYF.

Judged by abundance, this clone is medium-sized (0.01 to 0.1%). In DNA form, the CDR3 reads TGTGCCAGCAGCGCGATCAGGTACGAATACGAGCAGTACTTC. It specifies CASSAIRYEYEQYF. The J gene is TRBJ2-7, the V gene TRBV7-2; no reliable D call. Germline CDR1 is SGHTA and CDR2 is FQGNSA. V was cut by 5 bases and J by 4 bases, with 15 bases left in between. CDR3 length: 14 amino acids.

In this sample, this clone turned up once. The rearrangement links TRBV9 to TRBJ1-1, with TRBD1 identical over 8 bases. There are 15 residues in the CDR3. With 0 bases clipped from V and 3 bases from J, the junction kept 4 bases outside the gene matches. In germline, CDR1 is SGDLS, CDR2 YYNGEE. The CDR3 spells CASSVGQGAYTEAFF. As DNA, the CDR3 is TGTGCCAGCAGCGTAGGGCAGGGGGCGTACACTGAAGCTTTCTTT.

This clone has only one observation. CDR3 in DNA: TGTGCCAGCAAACCACAGGTTGAAAACACCATATATTTT. Its translation is CASKPQVENTIYF. This sequence joins TRBV4-2 and TRBJ1-3; possibly TRBD1 for D (5 bases). The CDR3 spans 13 residues. V lost 7 bases and J lost 6, with 13 bases in between. Germline CDR1 and CDR2: LGHNA and YNFKEQ.

This clone occurred once. The chain couples TRBV7-2 to TRBJ1-2; 9 bases are a match to TRBD1. The length of the CDR3 is 16 residues. Germline CDR1 reads SGHTA; CDR2 reads FQGNSA. The ends lost 5 bases at V and 4 bases at J; junction bases unmatched: 11. CDR3 nucleotides: TGTGCCAGCAGCCCTAATGCGGGACAGGGAATCTATGGCTACACCTTC. Its translation: CASSPNAGQGIYGYTF.

The V call is TRBV10-1, the J call TRBJ2-1, with 7 bases that match TRBD1. V gave up 4 bases and J gave up 8 bases; unmatched junction bases: 17. The CDR3 is made up of 17 amino acids. CDR1 is WNHNN and CDR2 is SYGVQD in the germline V gene (reference sequence). CDR3 in amino acids: CASSGRAGTASTDEQFF. CDR3 nucleotide sequence: TGCGCCAGCAGTGGACGCGCCGGGACAGCCAGCACGGATGAGCAGTTCTTC.

The V and J genes are TRBV10-3 and TRBJ2-1, with 8 positions matching TRBD2. Germline lookup yields CDR1 ENHRY and CDR2 SYGVKD. Losses at the gene ends were 4 bases for V and 10 bases for J; bases not matched to a gene: 3. The CDR3 is 12 residues long. The CDR3 protein is CAISGLAGEQFF. The CDR3 DNA reads TGTGCCATCAGTGGCTTAGCGGGGGAGCAGTTCTTC.

The V and J genes are TRBV19 and TRBJ1-1; 9 positions agree with TRBD1. CDR3 length equals 14 residues. Losses at the gene ends were 7 bases for V and 2 bases for J; bases not matched to a gene: 5. Germline-derived CDR1 and CDR2 are LNHDA and SQIVND (reference sequence). CDR3 sequence (DNA): TGTGCCAGTATCGCGGGACAGGGAAACACTGAAGCTTTCTTT. Amino acids: CASIAGQGNTEAFF.

The V call is TRBV30, the J call TRBJ1-5; no firm D call. Germline assignment: CDR1 GTSNPN and CDR2 SVGIG (reference sequence). V gave up 4 bases and J gave up 6 bases, with 13 bases separating them. The CDR3 is 13 amino acids. The CDR3 DNA sequence: TGTGCCTGGACCGAACAAGGCGGTCAGCCCCAGCATTTT. This encodes CAWTEQGGQPQHF.

V gene TRBV28 combines with J gene TRBJ2-1; D may be TRBD2 (5 bases). The CDR3 has 13 amino acids. Between the trimmed V and J ends, which lost 5 bases and 9 bases, there was a span of 14 bases. Per the germline V gene, CDR1 is MDHEN and CDR2 is SYDVKM. CDR3 DNA: TGTGCCAGCAGTACACCCCAGGCGGGTGAGCAGTTCTTC. It is translated as CASSTPQAGEQFF. Supplemented by reference TRBV28 and TRBJ2-1, the full variable domain reads DVKVTQSSRYLVKRTGEKVFLECVQDMDHENMFWYRQDPGLGLRLIYFSYDVKMKEKGDIPEGYSVSREKKERFSLILESASTNQTSMYLCASSTPQAGEQFFGPGTRLTVL.

V is TRBV5-1 and J is TRBJ1-2; D not certain. From germline, CDR1 is SGHRS and CDR2 YFSETQ. The CDR3 contains 13 residues. Trimming pared 0 bases from V and 4 bases from J, leaving 7 bases between. The CDR3 DNA sequence: TGCGCCAGCAGCTTGGATGGGCTCTATGGCTACACCTTC. It yields the protein CASSLDGLYGYTF.